Listed below are T cell receptor beta chains from one sample, sequenced in a study of blood T cell repertoires in COVID-19. TCRdb's table, derived via immunoSEQ multiplex PCR, lists solely in-frame clones and lacks some. The sample lists 150,000 to 200,000 clones, approximately 83% occurring once. The sample taken for sequencing was peripheral blood. All receptors come from a human donor in a cohort sampled during active COVID-19. CDR3s include the opening cysteine and the closing phenylalanine or tryptophan.

>TRBJ2-6|TRBV6-1
CASSARQGARSNVLTF
>TRBJ2-7|TRBV28
CASSLAGVPYEQYF
>TRBJ2-1|TRBV18
CASSPLTSGPYNEQFF
>TRBJ2-1|TRBV9
CASSVGGGRYNEQFF
>TRBJ1-4|TRBV10-3
CAISRKAGDEKLFF
>TRBJ1-2|TRBV4-3
CASSQERVKNYGYTF
>TRBJ2-7|TRBV9
CASSGLAGGPLEQYF
>TRBJ2-7|TRBV12-3/TRBV12-4
CASKVLGTEEQYF
>TRBJ1-5|TRBV10-3
CAISPGGGNQPQHF
>TRBJ2-1|TRBV19
CASSRNRQGSYNEQFF
>TRBJ2-3|TRBV19
CASSSGTGLDTQYF
>TRBJ2-7|TRBV27
CASSLSTGNEQYF
>TRBJ2-1|TRBV7-2
CASSWTGGKGNEQFF
>TRBJ2-1|TRBV11-3
CASSLGPESYNEQFF
>TRBJ1-2|TRBV3-1/TRBV3-2
CASSQDRTGGGYTF
>TRBJ2-3|TRBV4-2
CASSQGFLSGATDTQYF
>TRBJ1-1|TRBV10-1
CASSDPTGRAFF
>TRBJ1-5|TRBV18
CASSPPTGPQHF
>TRBJ1-5|TRBV4-3
CASSQGDRDNQPQHF
>TRBJ1-4|TRBV6-1
CASSDTPNEKLFF
>TRBJ1-1|TRBV6-2/TRBV6-3
CASSYQGAMGTEAFF
>TRBJ1-1|TRBV5-4
CASSNQQGARHTEAFF
>TRBJ1-2|TRBV14
CASSQSTGGRYGYTF
>TRBJ2-5|TRBV5-1
CASSLEGWEEQETQYF
>TRBJ2-5|TRBV5-1
CASSEQGNYETQYF
>TRBJ2-5|TRBV6-5
CASSYSNRGLATQYF
>TRBJ1-1|TRBV6-1
CASSESRAKTTEAFF
>TRBJ1-1|TRBV11-2
CASSQFPRYRGEMNTEAFF
>TRBJ2-1|TRBV6-4
CASSEGLGADEQFF
>TRBJ2-7|TRBV5-1
CASRVSSLWEQYF
>TRBJ2-1|TRBV29-1
CSVESGGGPYNEQFF
>TRBJ2-2|TRBV10-3
CATGQGRLTGELFF
>TRBJ2-2|TRBV7-9
CASSPRTGELFF
>TRBJ2-7|TRBV9
CASSVGPAGGREQYF
>TRBJ2-7|TRBV3-1/TRBV3-2
CASSQGTSGGPQYF
>TRBJ2-1|TRBV9
CASSAPLAGGNEQFF
>TRBJ1-2|TRBV6-6
CASTSFGADGYTF